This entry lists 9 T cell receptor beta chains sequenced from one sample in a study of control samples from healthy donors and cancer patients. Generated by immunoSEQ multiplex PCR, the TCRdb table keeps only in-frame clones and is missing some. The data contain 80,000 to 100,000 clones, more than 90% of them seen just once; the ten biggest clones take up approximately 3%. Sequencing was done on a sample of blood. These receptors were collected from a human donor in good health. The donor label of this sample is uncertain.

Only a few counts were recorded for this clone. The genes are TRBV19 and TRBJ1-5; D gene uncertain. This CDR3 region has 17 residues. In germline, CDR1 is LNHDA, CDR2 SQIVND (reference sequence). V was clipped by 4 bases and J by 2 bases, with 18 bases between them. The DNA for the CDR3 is TGTGCCAGTAGTAGGTCAAAAAACCCAAGGGGCAATCAGCCCCAGCATTTT. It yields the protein CASSRSKNPRGNQPQHF. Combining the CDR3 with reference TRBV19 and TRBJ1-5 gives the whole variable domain DGGITQSPKYLFRKEGQNVTLSCEQNLNHDAMYWYRQDPGQGLRLIYYSQIVNDFQKGDIAEGYSVSREKKESFPLTVTSAQKNPTAFYLCASSRSKNPRGNQPQHFGDGTRLSIL.

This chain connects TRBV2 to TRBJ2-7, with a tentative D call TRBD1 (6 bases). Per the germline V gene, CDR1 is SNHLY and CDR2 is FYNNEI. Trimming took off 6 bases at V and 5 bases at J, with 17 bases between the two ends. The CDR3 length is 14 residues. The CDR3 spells CASRARGLVDEQYV. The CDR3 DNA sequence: TGTGCCAGCAGGGCTAGGGGGTTGGTGGACGAGCAGTACGTC.

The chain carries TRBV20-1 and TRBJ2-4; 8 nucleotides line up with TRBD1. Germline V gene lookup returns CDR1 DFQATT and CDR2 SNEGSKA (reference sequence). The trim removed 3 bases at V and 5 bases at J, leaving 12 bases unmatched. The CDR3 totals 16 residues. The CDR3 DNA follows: TGCAGTGCTAGTGGAATAAGGGGACAGGCACAAAACATTCAGTACTTC. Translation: CSASGIRGQAQNIQYF.

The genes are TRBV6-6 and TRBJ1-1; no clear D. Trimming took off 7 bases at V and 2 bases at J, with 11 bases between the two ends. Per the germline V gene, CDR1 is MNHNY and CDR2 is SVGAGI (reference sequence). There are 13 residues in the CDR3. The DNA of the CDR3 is TGTGCCAGCAAGGAGACCCTTAACACTGAAGCTTTCTTT. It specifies CASKETLNTEAFF.

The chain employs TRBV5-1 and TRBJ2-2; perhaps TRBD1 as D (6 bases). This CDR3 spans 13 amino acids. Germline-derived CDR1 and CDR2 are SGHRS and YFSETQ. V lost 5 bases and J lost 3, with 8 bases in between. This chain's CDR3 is CASRGQDTGELFF. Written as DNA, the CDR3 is TGCGCCAGCAGGGGACAAGACACCGGGGAGCTGTTTTTT.

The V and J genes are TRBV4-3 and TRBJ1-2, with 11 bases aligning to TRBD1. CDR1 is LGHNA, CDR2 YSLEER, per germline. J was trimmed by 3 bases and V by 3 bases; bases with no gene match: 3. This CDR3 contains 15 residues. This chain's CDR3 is CASSHGTGGDYGYTF. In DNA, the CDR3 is TGCGCCAGCAGCCACGGGACAGGGGGAGACTATGGCTACACCTTC.

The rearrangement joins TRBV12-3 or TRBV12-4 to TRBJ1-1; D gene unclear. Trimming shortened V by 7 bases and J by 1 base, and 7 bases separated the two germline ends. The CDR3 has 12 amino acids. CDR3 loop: CASIGGNTEAFF. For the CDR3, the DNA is TGTGCCAGCATAGGAGGGAACACTGAAGCTTTCTTT.

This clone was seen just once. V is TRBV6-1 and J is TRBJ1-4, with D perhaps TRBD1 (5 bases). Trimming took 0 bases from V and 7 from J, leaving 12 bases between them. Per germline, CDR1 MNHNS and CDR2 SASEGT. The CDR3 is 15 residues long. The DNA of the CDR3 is TGTGCCAGCAGTGAAGCACCAGGGCGGGGTGAAAAACTGTTTTTT. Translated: CASSEAPGRGEKLFF.

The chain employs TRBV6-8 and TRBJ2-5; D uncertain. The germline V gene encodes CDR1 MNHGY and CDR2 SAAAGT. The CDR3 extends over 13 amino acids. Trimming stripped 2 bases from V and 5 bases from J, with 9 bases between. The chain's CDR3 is CASSYDSRETQYF. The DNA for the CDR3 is TGTGCCAGCAGTTACGACTCTCGGGAGACCCAGTACTTC.